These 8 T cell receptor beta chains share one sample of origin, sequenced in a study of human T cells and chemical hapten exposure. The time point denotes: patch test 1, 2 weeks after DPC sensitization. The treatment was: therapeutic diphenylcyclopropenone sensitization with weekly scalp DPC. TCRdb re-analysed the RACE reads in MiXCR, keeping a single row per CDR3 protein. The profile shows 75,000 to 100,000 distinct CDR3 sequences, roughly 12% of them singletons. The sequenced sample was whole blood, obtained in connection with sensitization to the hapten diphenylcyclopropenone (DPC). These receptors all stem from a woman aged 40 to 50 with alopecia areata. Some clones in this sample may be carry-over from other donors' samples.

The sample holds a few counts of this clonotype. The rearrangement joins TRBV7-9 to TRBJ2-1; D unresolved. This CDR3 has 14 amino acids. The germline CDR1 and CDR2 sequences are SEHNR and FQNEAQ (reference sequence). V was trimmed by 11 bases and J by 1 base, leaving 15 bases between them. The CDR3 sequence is CASTWQSSYNEQFF. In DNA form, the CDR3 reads TGTGCCTCCACGTGGCAGTCTTCCTACAATGAGCAGTTCTTC.

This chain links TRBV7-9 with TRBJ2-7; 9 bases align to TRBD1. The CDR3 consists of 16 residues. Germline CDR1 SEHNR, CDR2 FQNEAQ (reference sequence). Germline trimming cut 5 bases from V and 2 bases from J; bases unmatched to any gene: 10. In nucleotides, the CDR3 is TGTGCCAGCAGCAGAATCGGGAGACAGGGGGCCTACGAGCAGTACTTC. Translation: CASSRIGRQGAYEQYF.

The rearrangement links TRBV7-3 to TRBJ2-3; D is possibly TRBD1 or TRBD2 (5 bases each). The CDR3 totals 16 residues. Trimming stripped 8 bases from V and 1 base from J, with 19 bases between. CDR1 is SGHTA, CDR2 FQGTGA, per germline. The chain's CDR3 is CASSSGGAGRTDTQYF. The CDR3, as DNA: TGTGCCAGCTCCAGCGGTGGGGCGGGTCGCACAGATACGCAGTATTTT.

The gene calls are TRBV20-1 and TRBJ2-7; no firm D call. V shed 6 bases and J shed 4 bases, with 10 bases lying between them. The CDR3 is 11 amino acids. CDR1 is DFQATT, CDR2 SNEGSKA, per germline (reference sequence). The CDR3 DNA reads TGCAGTGCCGAGGACGAGTACGAGCAGTACTTC. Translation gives CSAEDEYEQYF.

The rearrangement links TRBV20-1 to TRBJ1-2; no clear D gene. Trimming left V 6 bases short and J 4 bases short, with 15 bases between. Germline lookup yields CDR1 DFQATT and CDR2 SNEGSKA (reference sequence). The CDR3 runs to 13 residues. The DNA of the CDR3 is TGCAGTGCACCCCCCCCGGCTAGCTATGGCTACACCTTC. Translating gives CSAPPPASYGYTF.

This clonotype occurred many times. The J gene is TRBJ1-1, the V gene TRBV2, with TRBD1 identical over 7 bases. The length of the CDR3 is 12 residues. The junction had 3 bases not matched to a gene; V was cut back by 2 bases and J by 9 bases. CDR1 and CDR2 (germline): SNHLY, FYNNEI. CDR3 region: CASSEWGQKAFF. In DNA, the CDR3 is TGTGCCAGCAGTGAATGGGGACAGAAAGCTTTCTTT.

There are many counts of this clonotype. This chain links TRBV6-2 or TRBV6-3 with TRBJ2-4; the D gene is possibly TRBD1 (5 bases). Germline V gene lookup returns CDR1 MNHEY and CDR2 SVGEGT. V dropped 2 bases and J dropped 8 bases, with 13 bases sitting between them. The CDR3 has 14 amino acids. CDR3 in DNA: TGTGCCAGCAGTTACGGGGCTAGTTCTCACATTCAGTACTTC. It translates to CASSYGASSHIQYF.

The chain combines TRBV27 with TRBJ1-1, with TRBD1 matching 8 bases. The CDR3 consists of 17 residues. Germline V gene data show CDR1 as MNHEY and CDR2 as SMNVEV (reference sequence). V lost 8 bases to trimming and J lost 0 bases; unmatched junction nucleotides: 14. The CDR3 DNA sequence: TGTGCCAGCGGCTATCCCCGGGGACAGGCCTTGAACACTGAAGCTTTCTTT. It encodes CASGYPRGQALNTEAFF.